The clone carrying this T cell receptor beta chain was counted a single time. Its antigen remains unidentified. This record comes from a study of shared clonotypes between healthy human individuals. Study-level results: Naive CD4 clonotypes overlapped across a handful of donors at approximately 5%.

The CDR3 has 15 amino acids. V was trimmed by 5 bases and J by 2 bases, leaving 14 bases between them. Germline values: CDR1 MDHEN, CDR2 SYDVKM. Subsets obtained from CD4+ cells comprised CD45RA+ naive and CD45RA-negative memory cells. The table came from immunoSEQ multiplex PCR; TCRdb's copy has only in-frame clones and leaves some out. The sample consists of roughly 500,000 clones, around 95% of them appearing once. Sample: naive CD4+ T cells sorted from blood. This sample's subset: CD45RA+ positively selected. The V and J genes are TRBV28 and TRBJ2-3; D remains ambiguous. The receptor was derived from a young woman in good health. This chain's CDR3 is CASSLPGPSTDTQYF. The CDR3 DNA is TGTGCCAGCAGTCTTCCCGGGCCATCCACAGATACGCAGTATTTT.